The 3 T cell receptor beta chains presented below share a single source sample, sequenced in a study of early T cells in non-severe SARS-CoV-2 infection. A single record per CDR3 protein comes from TCRdb applying MiXCR to the 5' RACE reads. The sample yields approximately 71,000 distinct CDR3 sequences, roughly a tenth seen once. The source material was whole blood. The source of these receptors is an adult who was a healthcare worker with PCR-confirmed SARS-CoV-2 infection or an uninfected control (not recorded which).

The sample holds a few counts of this clonotype. The J gene is TRBJ2-7, the V gene TRBV4-1, with D uncertain. Germline CDR1 and CDR2: MGHRA and YSYEKL. The CDR3 loop spans 13 amino acids. V was shortened by 0 bases and J by 7 bases, with 10 bases between the two germline ends. The CDR3 bases are TGCGCCAGCAGCCAAGACCCTATAGGGGAGCAGTACTTC. It specifies CASSQDPIGEQYF.

The rearrangement uses TRBV12-3 or TRBV12-4 and TRBJ1-5, with 8 positions matching TRBD1. This CDR3 has 16 amino acids. J lost 2 bases, V lost 1 base, and 4 bases had no gene match. The CDR3 here is CASSLDRGNGNQPQHF. The CDR3 nucleotides are TGTGCCAGCAGTTTAGACAGGGGGAACGGCAATCAGCCCCAGCATTTT.

This clonotype was seen at least ten times. The V and J genes are TRBV3-1 and TRBJ1-3; D gene ambiguous. With 1 base removed from V and 3 bases from J, the gap between germline ends came to 7 bases. CDR1 LGHDT and CDR2 YNNKEL come from the germline V gene (reference sequence). The CDR3 loop spans 14 amino acids. The CDR3 nucleotides read TGTGCCAGCAGCCAAGGGCTCAATGGAAACACCATATATTTT. Translating it yields CASSQGLNGNTIYF.